A single sample gave rise to the 5 T cell receptor beta chains below, sequenced in a study of identifying expanded T cells in peripheral blood. Sequenced by immunoSEQ multiplex PCR; TCRdb stores in-frame clones only, minus some. The data show approximately 86,000 clones, approximately 81% seen once. The material sequenced was blood. The receptors derive from a person aged 18 to 75 in good health.

V usage is TRBV5-5 and J usage is TRBJ1-6; D gene ambiguous. The CDR3 consists of 13 residues. V was pared by 0 bases and J by 13 bases, with 11 bases between. The germline gives CDR1 SGHKS, CDR2 YYEKEE (reference sequence). The CDR3 spells CASSLDISTPLHF. CDR3 sequence (DNA): TGTGCCAGCAGCTTGGACATAAGTACGCCCCTCCACTTT. The variable domain in full, completed from reference TRBV5-5 and TRBJ1-6, reads DAGVTQSPTHLIKTRGQQVTLRCSPISGHKSVSWYQQVLGQGPQFIFQYYEKEERGRGNFPDRFSARQFPNYSSELNVNALLLGDSALYLCASSLDISTPLHFGNGTRLTVT.

The rearrangement joins TRBV4-1 to TRBJ1-1, with D possibly TRBD1 on 5 matching bases. Germline-derived CDR1 and CDR2 are MGHRA and YSYEKL. CDR3 length: 14 residues. The V end was cut by 1 base, the J end by 5 bases, with 11 bases between. The CDR3 DNA reads TGCGCCAGCAGCCAAGGAGGGGCGAGGACTGAAGCTTTCTTT. It yields the protein CASSQGGARTEAFF.

The rearrangement links TRBV11-2 to TRBJ2-1; a weak D match, TRBD2 (5 bases). This CDR3 has 14 residues. V was clipped by 2 bases and J by 5 bases, with 10 bases between them. Germline V gene data show CDR1 as SGHAT and CDR2 as FQNNGV. The CDR3 is CASSLFGENNEQFF. CDR3 DNA sequence: TGTGCCAGCAGCTTATTCGGGGAAAACAATGAGCAGTTCTTC.

This clone has only one observation. Distinct nucleotide sequences in the sample also encode this CDR3. The V call is TRBV5-1, the J call TRBJ2-4, with a tentative D call TRBD2 (6 bases). Trimming shortened V by 4 bases and J by 4 bases, and 9 bases separated the two germline ends. CDR1 is SGHRS, CDR2 YFSETQ, per germline. The CDR3 totals 13 residues. CDR3 residues: CASSGAGKNIQYF. In DNA, the CDR3 is TGCGCCAGCAGCGGGGCGGGGAAAAACATTCAGTACTTC.

The genes are TRBV2 and TRBJ2-5; 8 bases line up with TRBD1. Germline CDR1 reads SNHLY; CDR2 reads FYNNEI. The CDR3 runs to 14 residues. The junction had 6 bases not matched to a gene; V was cut back by 7 bases and J by 2 bases. This CDR3 reads CASNRQGIQETQYF. CDR3 sequence (DNA): TGTGCCAGCAACCGACAGGGGATACAAGAGACCCAGTACTTC.